The clone carrying this T cell receptor (beta chain) was seen a handful of times. What it binds is unknown. Individual cDNA molecules (in the library) carried attached unique molecular identifiers. Source study methods: Across samples, TCR counts had a median of roughly 91,000 and ranged from roughly 20,000 to 690,600. In TCRdb, the RACE reads were re-called with MiXCR into one record per CDR3 protein. In this record, the V and J calls reflect TCRdb's handling and not the investigators' own analysis. This table has around 130,000 distinct CDR3 sequences, approximately 9.5% appearing once. This entry is derived from a study of human T cells and chemical hapten exposure. Study at large: Per-sample variation in TCR yield stemmed mainly from small pooled library volume differences.

Study-wide results and limits: The number of TCRs over 1 in 1000 frequency stayed unchanged after DPC.

Time point described: healthy volunteer bleed at 2 weeks. Total RNA came from unfractionated whole blood. Trimming shortened V by 5 bases and J by 0 bases, and 6 bases separated the two germline ends. The V gene's germline CDR1 is MGHDK and CDR2 SYGVNS. The CDR3 is made up of 13 amino acids. Sequenced input: whole blood. This receptor was taken from a male donor in good health. Some clones in this sample may be carry-over from other donors' samples. This chain connects TRBV25-1 to TRBJ2-3; D is unresolved. Written as DNA, the CDR3 is TGTGCCAGCAGTCTCGCTAGCACAGATACGCAGTATTTT. Protein sequence: CASSLASTDTQYF.